The clone carrying this TCR beta chain showed up just a few times. The source of the sample is a study of beta chain features in type 1 diabetes. As for the study in general: Cell yields, age and gender were similar between patients and healthy donors.

The CDR3 has 16 residues. V was clipped by 1 base and J by 6 bases; unmatched bases: 10. CDR1 and CDR2 (germline): LGHNA, YNFKEQ. The investigators reverse transcribed all of the isolated RNA, so they sequenced expressed TCRB transcripts. Clones were read by immunoSEQ multiplex PCR, and TCRdb kept only the in-frame ones, dropping some. The sample has about 150,000 clones, around 9.3% seen once. Sequencing was done on a sample of naive CD4+ T cells from blood. The receptor was isolated from a man younger than 30 in good health. V and J are TRBV4-2 and TRBJ1-2; 8 bases are shared with TRBD1. This chain's CDR3 is CASSQVSRTGLDGYTF. The CDR3 region has the DNA TGTGCCAGCAGCCAAGTCTCTAGGACAGGGTTGGATGGCTACACCTTC.